This T cell receptor beta chain was sequenced for a study of beta chain features in type 1 diabetes (dated by TCRdb to between 2017 and 2018). About the investigation overall: No differences in mean age, gender distribution, total cell number or subset yield were found between patients and healthy donors. A total of some 110 million sorted cells were examined across all samples, and a strong correlation was observed between cell number per subset and RNA yield. The study compared the TCRB repertoires of sorted circulating CD4+ T cell subsets in recently diagnosed type 1 diabetes patients with those in matched healthy donors. Regulatory and stem cell-like memory subsets were isolated from only 8 patients and roughly eight healthy donors, whereas naive and central memory subsets came from all 28 donors.

General findings and caveats noted by the study authors: A moderate but significant shortening of TCRB CDR3 length was observed in type 1 diabetes patients in all four CD4+ subsets. Naive, central memory and regulatory TCRB repertoires appeared more similar among patients than among healthy donors. PCR might favor shorter templates, but patient and control samples were amplified and corrected together, so any skew would affect both groups equally. Only small numbers of individuals were included in the HLA sub-analyses, which left unresolved whether HLA type had any influence on TCRB rearrangement. At VDJ recombination sites, patients with type 1 diabetes made fewer insertions and deleted more nucleotides, a pattern implying thymic rearrangement abnormalities. Because cDNA was sequenced instead of genomic DNA, highly expressing activated cells could be over-represented, though the groups showed no difference in activation or CD3 levels.

As to this clone: Its antigen specificity is not known. No base qualities exist here, and no much larger clone lies one base off it.

All of the isolated RNA was reverse transcribed with the High Capacity cDNA Reverse Transcription Kit, so expressed TCRB transcripts were sequenced. Naive, central memory and regulatory T cell samples underwent deep immunoSEQ sequencing, averaging approximately 3.3 million total reads per sample. After sorted cells were lysed in RLT buffer, RNA was extracted with DNase-treated RNeasy Micro or Mini kits, with the choice depending on cell number. To prevent cross-contamination, every cell subset was processed on its own, while patient and healthy donor samples were processed together. The immunoSEQ multiplex PCR was used to amplify TCRB sequences from cDNA, yielding 87-bp fragments that span the CDR3 region. Amplicons were sequenced on the Illumina HiSeq platform. The source study handled its data this way. Synthetic template baselines were used to correct PCR bias computationally, reads within Hamming distance 2 were collapsed together, and singletons that could not be merged were discarded. Reads were aligned against IMGT so that V, D and J genes, CDR3 length and insertions or deletions at six rearrangement sites could be assigned. Within each subset, clonotype counts were normalized to sorted cell number, and only after that were true diversity and Gini coefficients computed with the tcR R package. Repertoire sharing was quantified using the overlap coefficient calculated on TCRB nucleotide sequences. Out-of-frame TCRB sequences from naive cells were analyzed as a proxy for the pre-selection repertoire. TCRdb obtained this table from immuneACCESS and retained in-frame rearrangements with V and J assigned. These tables miss some clones; where compared with another copy, unresolved V genes account for less than half of the shortfall, and the remainder is unexplained. Clonal size and the V and J genes are those of that table, whereas D and trimming came from the DNA. For this sample the table gives 810,000 or so clones, of which roughly 15% were detected only once. 0.02% to 0.03% of the sample rests with the top ten.

Each donor gave one peripheral blood draw, averaging approximately 110 mL, which was collected into heparinised tubes. A BD FACSAria II was used to sort naive, central memory, regulatory and stem cell-like memory CD4+ T cells with a panel that included CD45RO, CCR7, CD25, CD127, CD95 and CD27. All sorted populations exceeded 98% purity. PBMCs were isolated immediately by Lymphoprep density gradient centrifugation and stained directly without culture. So that batch effects would be minimized, each experiment stained and sorted samples in pairs, pairing one healthy donor with one patient. In the germline V gene, CDR1 corresponds to MDHEN and CDR2 to SYDVKM. Measured from the cysteine to the phenylalanine, the CDR3 is 16 residues long. The only DNA kept is the CDR3, 48 bases in frame from the first base.

The chain couples TRBV28 to TRBJ2-5; 8 bases in the middle match TRBD2. The end of the DNA aligns better with TRBJ2-7, so the J call may be wrong. Sequenced sample: naive CD4+ T cells from blood. Per the publication, the cell subset or site label means: true naive CD4+ T cells. This receptor was taken from a woman between 18 and 30 years old in good health. For the CDR3, the sequence is CASSTGGGGSSYEQYF. The bases read TGTGCCAGCAGTACGGGCGGCGGGGGGAGCTCCTACGAGCAGTACTTC.